The 30 T cell receptor beta chains reported below all come from one sample, sequenced in a study of blood T cell repertoires in COVID-19 (dated by TCRdb to the early 2020s). The library was generated by the immunoSEQ multiplex PCR assay. The clones in this table, taken by TCRdb from immuneACCESS, are in-frame only. Not every clone is retained; where verified, under half of the shortfall comes from an unresolved V gene, and the cause of the rest is unknown. This sample lists some 80,000 clones; under 90% were detected once. The ten most abundant clones make up around 12% of the sample. Specimen: peripheral blood. All receptors derive from a woman in her thirties or forties with active or convalescent COVID-19.

The gene calls are TRBV28 and TRBJ2-7, with 12 bases fitting TRBD1. CDR1 is MDHEN and CDR2 is SYDVKM in the germline V gene. V shed 5 bases and J 3 bases; nucleotides not matched to a gene: 14. This CDR3 spans 18 amino acids. The CDR3, as DNA: TGTGCCAGCAGTACCCGCCGGGACAGGGGGCTTCTTGGCTACGAGCAGTACTTC. Amino acids: CASSTRRDRGLLGYEQYF.

The chain carries TRBV10-3 and TRBJ2-6, with a possible D match to TRBD2 (6 bases). Deletions cut 2 bases from V and 0 bases from J, with 11 bases between. The CDR3 is made up of 17 amino acids. CDR1 and CDR2 from the germline V gene are ENHRY and SYGVKD. The CDR3 reads CAISEGGLLSGANVLTF. For the CDR3, the DNA is TGTGCCATCAGTGAGGGGGGACTTCTCTCTGGGGCCAACGTCCTGACTTTC.

The rearrangement links TRBV19 to TRBJ2-3; 8 nucleotides agree with TRBD2. The junction had 4 bases not matched to a gene; V was cut back by 7 bases and J by 1 base. The CDR3 spans 14 residues. The V gene's germline CDR1 is LNHDA and CDR2 SQIVND (reference sequence). CDR3: CASTPGGGTDTQYF. DNA of the CDR3: TGTGCCAGTACCCCCGGGGGGGGCACAGATACGCAGTATTTT.

The V gene is TRBV11-1, the J gene TRBJ2-4; TRBD1 is a possible D gene (6 bases). Trimming removed 5 bases from V and 0 bases from J, with 14 bases in between. This CDR3 is 16 amino acids long. Germline CDR1 SGHAT, CDR2 FQDESV (reference sequence). Here the CDR3 reads CASSQGTLLAKNIQYF. CDR3 nucleotide sequence: TGTGCCAGCAGCCAGGGGACCCTTCTAGCCAAAAACATTCAGTACTTC.

The chain is built from TRBV11-3 and TRBJ2-3; 13 bases are a match to TRBD2. Germline CDR1 is SGHNT and CDR2 is YENEEA. CDR3 size: 16 residues. The junction had 13 bases not matched to a gene; V was cut back by 5 bases and J by 11 bases. The CDR3 reads CASSPRTSGSFKGQYF. CDR3 nucleotides: TGTGCCAGCAGCCCGCGGACTAGCGGGAGTTTTAAGGGGCAGTATTTT.

This clone has more than one count but fewer than ten. The genes are TRBV9 and TRBJ1-1, with TRBD1 as a possible D gene (6 bases). This CDR3 contains 14 residues. Germline lookup yields CDR1 SGDLS and CDR2 YYNGEE. V lost 0 bases to trimming and J lost 0 bases, with 6 bases between them. The CDR3 sequence is CASSVGQVNTEAFF. In nucleotides, the CDR3 is TGTGCCAGCAGCGTAGGACAGGTGAACACTGAAGCTTTCTTT.

V gene TRBV5-5 combines with J gene TRBJ1-1; the D is unclear. Germline CDR1 reads SGHKS; CDR2 reads YYEKEE (reference sequence). CDR3 size: 13 residues. V shed 1 base and J shed 9 bases, with 13 bases lying between them. Here the CDR3 reads CASSLSNFEQAFF. The CDR3 bases are TGTGCCAGCAGCTTGAGTAACTTTGAGCAAGCTTTCTTT.

The chain uses TRBV6-1 and TRBJ2-5, with 10 bases identical to TRBD2. This CDR3 region has 17 residues. After removal of 3 bases from V and 6 bases from J, the junction contained 13 bases not matched to a gene. CDR1 MNHNS and CDR2 SASEGT come from the germline V gene. The CDR3 DNA is TGTGCCAGCAGTGACTTGGATAGCGGGAGGTTTCGAAAGACCCAGTACTTC. This codes for CASSDLDSGRFRKTQYF.

The CDR3 spells CARSFHSAADQPQHF. Here the CDR3 DNA reads TGTGCCAGAAGCTTTCATTCGGCGGCAGATCAGCCCCAGCATTTT. The chain carries TRBV5-3 and TRBJ1-5; D uncertain. TRBV5-3 is an ORF, and what it does is uncertain. The V gene lost 2 bases and the J gene lost 5 bases, with 14 bases spanning the gap. This CDR3 region has 15 residues.

This clone was observed a few times. The rearrangement uses TRBV6-1 and TRBJ2-1, with D possibly being TRBD2 (6 bases). CDR3 length equals 16 residues. V lost 2 bases, J lost 0 bases, and 11 bases lay in between. The V gene's germline CDR1 is MNHNS and CDR2 SASEGT. The CDR3 region has the DNA TGTGCCAGCAGTGAAAGGACTACGAGCTCCTACAATGAGCAGTTCTTC. Translated: CASSERTTSSYNEQFF.

The V and J genes are TRBV4-3 and TRBJ2-2; D is perhaps TRBD2 (5 bases). Germline CDR1 and CDR2: LGHNA and YSLEER. This CDR3 region has 16 residues. Trimming stripped 4 bases from V and 5 bases from J, with 17 bases between. The CDR3 DNA is TGCGCCAGCAGCCTACGGACGGGGTTGGGGACCGGGGAGCTGTTTTTT. It encodes CASSLRTGLGTGELFF.

The V and J genes are TRBV27 and TRBJ2-5; 11 positions match TRBD1. From germline, CDR1 is MNHEY and CDR2 SMNVEV (reference sequence). The trim removed 7 bases at V and 4 bases at J, leaving 8 bases unmatched. There are 15 residues in the CDR3. The CDR3, as DNA: TGTGCCAGCATCGCCCGCGGGACAGGGGGAGAGACCCAGTACTTC. Translated, it gives CASIARGTGGETQYF.

J is TRBJ2-1 and V is TRBV9; the match to TRBD2 covers 9 bases. The V gene end was trimmed by 2 bases and the J gene end by 6 bases; junction bases not matched to a gene: 6. The CDR3 covers 15 residues. Germline assignment: CDR1 SGDLS and CDR2 YYNGEE. CDR3 nucleotide sequence: TGTGCCAGCAGCGTTATAGCGGGAGCGGGCAATGAGCAGTTCTTC. Its protein is CASSVIAGAGNEQFF.

V and J are TRBV2 and TRBJ1-5, with TRBD1 identical over 8 bases. The CDR3 is 14 amino acids. Germline values: CDR1 SNHLY, CDR2 FYNNEI. V lost 8 bases, J lost 3 bases, and 6 bases stayed unmatched. In nucleotides, the CDR3 is TGTGCCAGCGGCGGGACAGGAGACAATCAGCCCCAGCATTTT. It is translated as CASGGTGDNQPQHF.

The chain joins TRBV20-1 to TRBJ2-5; TRBD2 is a possible D gene (6 bases). V lost 3 bases and J lost 8, with 25 bases in between. This CDR3 comprises 16 residues. Per the germline V gene, CDR1 is DFQATT and CDR2 is SNEGSKA (reference sequence). As DNA, the CDR3 is TGCAGTGCTAGTTACGGCGGGACCGGCCTCGGGGGTACCCAGTACTTC. It encodes CSASYGGTGLGGTQYF.

The chain has TRBV5-6 and TRBJ2-5; 7 positions agree with TRBD1. Per the germline V gene, CDR1 is SGHDT and CDR2 is YYEEEE. V shed 0 bases, J shed 7 bases, and the junction held 6 bases outside the gene matches. The CDR3 consists of 14 residues. As DNA, the CDR3 is TGTGCCAGCAGCTTGGACAGGGGCACTTGGACCCAGTACTTC. Protein product: CASSLDRGTWTQYF.

This clone appeared once. The J gene is TRBJ1-2, the V gene TRBV18; 10 bases are shared with TRBD1. The CDR3 is made up of 14 amino acids. Germline V gene data show CDR1 as KGHSH and CDR2 as LQKENI. The trim removed 4 bases at V and 6 bases at J, leaving 5 bases unmatched. The CDR3 nucleotides read TGTGCCAGCTCACGATCCGGGACAGGGGATGGCTACACCTTC. This encodes CASSRSGTGDGYTF.

This clone was found a few times. The chain is built from TRBV5-4 and TRBJ2-1; D ambiguous. Germline V gene sequence: CDR1 SGHNT, CDR2 YYREEE (reference sequence). The CDR3 loop spans 13 amino acids. V was pared by 0 bases and J by 6 bases, with 7 bases between. Here the CDR3 reads CASSLGVFNEQFF. In nucleotides, the CDR3 is TGTGCCAGCAGCTTGGGCGTTTTCAATGAGCAGTTCTTC.

Of note for this clone: This CDR3 is also generated by other DNA sequences in the sample. CDR3 in DNA: TGTGCCATCAGTGAGCCCGGGGGAAACACTGAAGCTTTCTTT. Translating it yields CAISEPGGNTEAFF. The chain has TRBV10-3 and TRBJ1-1; D perhaps matches TRBD1 (5 bases). This CDR3 contains 14 residues. Germline lookup yields CDR1 ENHRY and CDR2 SYGVKD. V gave up 2 bases and J gave up 2 bases, with 9 bases separating them.

The chain is built from TRBV29-1 and TRBJ2-3; D is possibly TRBD2 (5 bases). V lost 4 bases to trimming and J lost 5 bases, with 19 bases between them. This CDR3 is 15 amino acids long. Germline V CDR1 and CDR2: SQVTM, ANQGSEA. CDR3 protein: CSVGRLYGGGDTQYF. The CDR3 nucleotides are TGCAGCGTTGGACGGCTTTATGGTGGAGGAGATACGCAGTATTTT.

The rearrangement uses TRBV7-2 and TRBJ1-1; D is uncertain. This CDR3 has 13 residues. The V gene lost 4 bases and the J gene lost 3 bases, with 9 bases spanning the gap. Germline CDR1 reads SGHTA; CDR2 reads FQGNSA. The CDR3 nucleotides read TGTGCCAGCAGCTGGATGAGGGACACTGAAGCTTTCTTT. Residues: CASSWMRDTEAFF.

This sequence joins TRBV4-1 and TRBJ1-5, with D possibly being TRBD1 (5 bases). The CDR3 runs to 16 residues. Germline CDR1 is MGHRA and CDR2 is YSYEKL. Trimming took off 1 base at V and 4 bases at J, with 14 bases between the two ends. CDR3 nucleotides: TGCGCCAGCAGCCAAGTAGGGCCGACAGAGAATCAGCCCCAGCATTTT. Translation: CASSQVGPTENQPQHF.

The genes are TRBV10-2 and TRBJ2-3, with 7 nucleotides matching TRBD1. V trimming: 6 bases; J trimming: 4 bases; junction bases outside the gene matches: 7. CDR1 and CDR2 (germline): WSHSY, SAAADI. The CDR3 is 14 amino acids. The CDR3, as DNA: TGCGCCAGCAGAGAACCGAGGGGGCCAGATACGCAGTATTTT. Translation gives CASREPRGPDTQYF.

CDR3 sequence (DNA): TGCGCCAGCAAGAAGGAAATGAGACTAGCGGGGTATAAGGTAGTGGGGCAGTACTTC. It yields the protein CASKKEMRLAGYKVVGQYF. The rearrangement links TRBV10-1 to TRBJ2-7; 11 bases map to TRBD2. The CDR3 is 19 residues long. CDR1 is WNHNN, CDR2 SYGVQD, per germline (reference sequence). V lost 7 bases to trimming and J lost 9 bases; unmatched junction nucleotides: 26.

This clone has just a few counts. The chain couples TRBV2 to TRBJ2-3; maybe TRBD1 (5 bases). V was cut by 4 bases and J by 2 bases, with 10 bases left in between. CDR1 is SNHLY and CDR2 is FYNNEI in the germline V gene. The CDR3 is made up of 14 amino acids. The CDR3 is CASSGPTVTDTQYF. The CDR3 bases are TGTGCCAGCAGTGGGCCGACAGTCACAGATACGCAGTATTTT. The full variable domain, rest sourced from reference TRBV2 and TRBJ2-3, is EPEVTQTPSHQVTQMGQEVILRCVPISNHLYFYWYRQILGQKVEFLVSFYNNEISEKSEIFDDQFSVERPDGSNFTLKIRSTKLEDSAMYFCASSGPTVTDTQYFGPGTRLTVL.

This clone has just one count. The CDR3 sequence is CASSPPGYGYTF. CDR3 nucleotides: TGTGCCAGCAGTCCCCCGGGCTATGGCTACACCTTC. The chain employs TRBV12-3 or TRBV12-4 and TRBJ1-2; D is uncertain. Trimming pared 5 bases from V and 4 bases from J, leaving 8 bases between. The CDR3 totals 12 residues.

This chain joins TRBV6-5 and TRBJ1-3; D not resolved. Germline V gene lookup returns CDR1 MNHEY and CDR2 SVGAGI. Trimming shortened V by 2 bases and J by 4 bases, and 6 bases separated the two germline ends. CDR3 length equals 13 residues. In DNA form, the CDR3 reads TGTGCCAGCAGTTACCCCTCCGGAAACACCATATATTTT. Amino acid sequence: CASSYPSGNTIYF.

This CDR3 reads CASSSSGTSYEQYF. The CDR3 DNA sequence: TGTGCCAGCAGTTCTAGCGGGACATCCTACGAGCAGTACTTC. V usage is TRBV5-4 and J usage is TRBJ2-7; 9 bases align to TRBD2. J lost 1 base, V lost 5 bases, and 4 bases had no gene match. The CDR3 totals 14 residues. CDR1 SGHNT and CDR2 YYREEE come from the germline V gene (reference sequence).

The chain couples TRBV6-5 to TRBJ1-6, with 10 bases identical to TRBD1. V lost 4 bases to trimming and J lost 10 bases; unmatched junction nucleotides: 7. The CDR3 runs 15 residues. CDR1 is MNHEY and CDR2 is SVGAGI in the germline V gene. DNA for the CDR3: TGTGCCAGCAGTTTTCGACAGGGGGCTTTGTCACCCCTCCACTTT. The encoded protein is CASSFRQGALSPLHF.

The genes are TRBV29-1 and TRBJ2-7; 12 positions match TRBD2. This CDR3 comprises 13 residues. Looked up from germline, CDR1 is SQVTM and CDR2 is ANQGSEA. V lost 2 bases to trimming and J lost 4 bases; unmatched junction nucleotides: 0. CDR3: CSVELAGGYEQYF. The DNA of the CDR3 is TGCAGCGTTGAACTAGCGGGAGGGTACGAGCAGTACTTC.